This TCR beta chain was observed in a study of high-grade serous ovarian cancer treatment subgroups. As for the study in general: Samples averaged 14,192 reads and about 7,500 unique TCR beta rearrangements. The study, taken as a whole, reports: Repertoire similarity ranged about 0.095 to 0.79 between tumors of one patient.

Notes on this clone: The antigen is not known.

The method was immunoSEQ multiplex PCR; TCRdb's version includes in-frame clones alone and lacks a portion of them. The sample yields about 39,000 clones, approximately 80% seen once. V gave up 4 bases and J gave up 0 bases, with 13 bases separating them. This CDR3 contains 16 residues. Germline V lookup: CDR1 SGHVS, CDR2 FNYEAQ. Tumor tissue was taken before any definitive surgery or chemotherapy was given. The gene calls are TRBV7-6 and TRBJ1-3; perhaps TRBD1 as D (5 bases). The sample consisted of tumor tissue. The sequence was obtained from a human donor with high-grade serous ovarian cancer. CDR3 residues: CASSSETASSGNTIYF. DNA of the CDR3: TGTGCCAGCAGCTCCGAGACAGCGAGCTCTGGAAACACCATATATTTT.